This T cell receptor beta chain was obtained from a study of T cell responses to AZD1222 COVID-19 vaccine. Findings of the study overall: Vaccine-associated CD4 TCRs spanned spike, dominant at 160-218 and 743-854. Among AZD1222 vaccinees, only five to seven were seropositive at baseline. Per reports, nearly half of all spike-specific TCRs target regions that are unmutated in variants.

Profiling relied on immunoSEQ multiplex PCR, and the TCRdb table lists in-frame clones only, not all of them. The table records approximately 200,000 clones, approximately 93% of them present only once. On this clone itself: Its antigen is undetermined.

The sample in question was peripheral blood, obtained 28 days after the second AZD1222 dose. This clonotype was sampled from an adult who received the AZD1222 COVID-19 vaccine.

Here the CDR3 DNA reads TGTGCCAGCAGCTTAGAGGGACAGGGCTTCGCCCTCAATCAGCCCCAGCATTTT. Translated, it gives CASSLEGQGFALNQPQHF. This chain connects TRBV7-8 to TRBJ1-5, with 9 nucleotides matching TRBD1. The length of the CDR3 is 18 residues. V lost 1 base to trimming and J lost 3 bases; unmatched junction nucleotides: 10. The V gene's germline CDR1 is SGHVS and CDR2 FQNEAQ.